This TCR beta chain was observed in a study of cytomegalovirus exposure and HLA in healthy donors. Study conclusions and caveats: Follow-up analysis later connected one missense variant in DCLRE1C with trimming of TCR beta V- and J-genes. About 180 TCR beta chains were listed as cytomegalovirus-associated.

Only a few counts were recorded for this clone. What it recognizes is unknown. Vbeta (60) and Jbeta (13) primers were used in the PCR. Profiling relied on immunoSEQ multiplex PCR, and the TCRdb table lists in-frame clones only, not all of them. The sample carries 200,000 to 300,000 clones, roughly 81% recorded once. CDR1 is SGDLS and CDR2 is YYNGEE in the germline V gene. Trimming at V came to 4 bases and at J to 8 bases, leaving 12 bases not matched to a gene. This CDR3 is 15 amino acids long. Sequences were obtained from PBMCs. The chain has TRBV9 and TRBJ2-1, with 7 bases that match TRBD2. This clonotype was sampled from a woman in her thirties or forties in good health and CMV-seropositive. Written as DNA, the CDR3 is TGTGCCAGCAGCCCGCGACTAGCCACACTGTATGAGCAGTTCTTC. Protein: CASSPRLATLYEQFF.